The 27 T cell receptor beta chains given below trace back to one sample, sequenced in a study of T cell repertoires in cytomegalovirus infection. Using its own MiXCR run on the reads, TCRdb lists one record per CDR3 protein. The table has 300,000 to 400,000 distinct CDR3 sequences, around 9.5% seen once. Sequenced sample: PBMCs. These receptors all come from a human donor in good health (CMV status not recorded). Some clones in this sample may be carry-over from other donors' samples.

This chain connects TRBV19 to TRBJ1-2; 10 positions agree with TRBD1. The length of the CDR3 is 15 residues. Germline values: CDR1 LNHDA, CDR2 SQIVND (reference sequence). J lost 4 bases, V lost 2 bases, and 4 bases had no gene match. The CDR3 bases are TGTGCCAGTAGTATAACGGGACAGGGGTCCTATGGCTACACCTTC. This translates into CASSITGQGSYGYTF.

This clonotype was seen ten or more times. The chain couples TRBV7-2 to TRBJ2-3; 7 nucleotides match TRBD2. From germline, CDR1 is SGHTA and CDR2 FQGNSA. J lost 5 bases, V lost 5 bases, and 13 bases had no gene match. The CDR3 covers 16 residues. The CDR3 DNA sequence: TGTGCCAGCAGCCCCCAGGGTGGCGGGAGAAGAGATACGCAGTATTTT. Protein product: CASSPQGGGRRDTQYF.

A few counts support this clonotype. The chain couples TRBV27 to TRBJ2-7; 8 bases fit TRBD2. This CDR3 has 15 amino acids. V lost 5 bases, J lost 0 bases, and 6 bases stayed unmatched. CDR1 MNHEY and CDR2 SMNVEV come from the germline V gene (reference sequence). CDR3: CASSLSGTNSYEQYF. The CDR3 DNA is TGTGCCAGCAGTCTTAGCGGGACCAACTCCTACGAGCAGTACTTC.

This clonotype appeared a few times. This chain joins TRBV18 and TRBJ2-6; perhaps TRBD1 as D (6 bases). V dropped 3 bases and J dropped 2 bases, with 14 bases sitting between them. Per the germline V gene, CDR1 is KGHSH and CDR2 is LQKENI. The CDR3 totals 17 residues. This CDR3 is CASSPLGTTAGANVLTF. The CDR3 bases are TGTGCCAGCTCACCCCTCGGGACAACTGCTGGGGCCAACGTCCTGACTTTC.

This clonotype has a handful of counts. V is TRBV27 and J is TRBJ2-7; unclear D gene. Deletions cut 2 bases from V and 3 bases from J, with 11 bases between. The CDR3 consists of 14 residues. Germline CDR1 reads MNHEY; CDR2 reads SMNVEV (reference sequence). In DNA form, the CDR3 reads TGTGCCAGCAGTTTAAAACGGCTTGGCTACGAGCAGTACTTC. This gives the protein CASSLKRLGYEQYF.

This chain uses TRBV6-5 with TRBJ2-1; 10 bases are a match to TRBD1. This CDR3 is built from 17 residues. Germline CDR1 and CDR2: MNHEY and SVGAGI. Losses at the gene ends were 2 bases for V and 1 base for J; bases not matched to a gene: 5. The CDR3 DNA follows: TGTGCCAGCAGTTACCGTGGACAGGGGGGGTCCTACAATGAGCAGTTCTTC. Protein product: CASSYRGQGGSYNEQFF.

The chain joins TRBV19 to TRBJ2-2; tentatively, D is TRBD1 or TRBD2 (5 bases each). The CDR3 loop spans 14 amino acids. Deletions cut 5 bases from V and 4 bases from J, with 11 bases between. Germline assignment: CDR1 LNHDA and CDR2 SQIVND (reference sequence). In DNA, the CDR3 is TGTGCCAGTAGTTGGGGACGGGGCACCGGGGAGCTGTTTTTT. Translation: CASSWGRGTGELFF.

The chain couples TRBV15 to TRBJ1-3; D ambiguous. CDR1 is LNHNV, CDR2 YYDKDF, per germline (reference sequence). This CDR3 is 11 amino acids long. Deletions cut 8 bases from V and 2 bases from J, with 4 bases between. CDR3 amino acids: CATRAGNTIYF. CDR3 DNA: TGTGCCACCCGGGCTGGAAACACCATATATTTT.

The chain joins TRBV5-6 to TRBJ2-5; D is uncertain. The germline gives CDR1 SGHDT, CDR2 YYEEEE. V was pared by 4 bases and J by 7 bases, with 17 bases between. This CDR3 is built from 14 residues. As DNA, the CDR3 is TGTGCCAGCAGCCCCTTCGTGGAGTCCCGGACCCAGTACTTC. Translating it yields CASSPFVESRTQYF.

This clonotype was picked up many times. The chain couples TRBV6-1 to TRBJ1-2, with D perhaps TRBD1 (5 bases). V was cut by 7 bases and J by 4 bases, with 16 bases left in between. Germline V gene lookup returns CDR1 MNHNS and CDR2 SASEGT. The CDR3 totals 14 residues. The CDR3 is CASTETGRSYGYTF. CDR3 DNA sequence: TGTGCCAGCACCGAGACGGGACGTAGCTATGGCTACACCTTC.

The sample holds a few counts of this clonotype. J is TRBJ2-4 and V is TRBV11-2; D gene unclear. Trimming left V 5 bases short and J 1 base short, with 9 bases between. The CDR3 has 14 residues. Germline V lookup: CDR1 SGHAT, CDR2 FQNNGV. The chain's CDR3 is CASSERWAKNIQYF. CDR3 in DNA: TGTGCCAGCAGCGAGAGGTGGGCCAAAAACATTCAGTACTTC.

This clonotype was counted only a few times. The chain has TRBV28 and TRBJ1-2, with D tentatively TRBD1 (5 bases). This CDR3 is built from 12 residues. CDR1 is MDHEN, CDR2 SYDVKM, per germline. V was clipped by 3 bases and J by 8 bases, with 10 bases between them. The CDR3 coding sequence is TGTGCCAGCAGTTTGCAGGGTTGGGGCTACACCTTC. Translated, it gives CASSLQGWGYTF.

In this sample, this clonotype turned up a few times. V and J are TRBV28 and TRBJ1-4; the match to TRBD1 covers 7 bases. J was trimmed by 2 bases and V by 8 bases; bases with no gene match: 5. CDR1 and CDR2 (germline): MDHEN, SYDVKM. The CDR3 is 14 amino acids. The CDR3 bases are TGTGCCAGCCTGGCGGACAGGACTAATGAAAAACTGTTTTTT. Translating it yields CASLADRTNEKLFF.

This clonotype was seen repeatedly, ten times or more. The V call is TRBV7-2, the J call TRBJ2-5; 12 bases line up with TRBD2. The V and J ends lost 5 bases and 4 bases, in that order; junction bases with no gene match: 5. The CDR3 sequence is 15 residues long. Germline-derived CDR1 and CDR2 are SGHTA and FQGNSA. CDR3 protein: CASSRTSGIRETQYF. The CDR3 bases are TGTGCCAGCAGCCGGACTAGCGGGATCCGAGAGACCCAGTACTTC. Full variable domain (rest looked up from reference TRBV7-2 and TRBJ2-5): GAGVSQSPSNKVTEKGKDVELRCDPISGHTALYWYRQSLGQGLEFLIYFQGNSAPDKSGLPSDRFSAERTGGSVSTLTIQRTQQEDSAVYLCASSRTSGIRETQYFGPGTRLLVL.

The chain links TRBV4-1 to TRBJ2-5; 13 bases fit TRBD2. This CDR3 contains 17 residues. Trimming at V came to 5 bases and at J to 5 bases, leaving 11 bases not matched to a gene. The germline gives CDR1 MGHRA, CDR2 YSYEKL. CDR3 DNA sequence: TGCGCCAGCAGCTGGCTCGGTCGGACTAGCGGGGGTGAGACCCAGTACTTC. Its protein is CASSWLGRTSGGETQYF.

The table lists this clonotype with many counts. The rearrangement links TRBV7-4 to TRBJ1-5, with D possibly TRBD1 on 6 matching bases. This CDR3 contains 16 residues. Germline V lookup: CDR1 SGHVT, CDR2 SQSDAQ. Between the trimmed V and J ends, which lost 3 bases and 10 bases, there was a span of 22 bases. The CDR3 DNA sequence: TGTGCCAGCAGCTTCCTAACAGGGCTCGGGGGAGTTCCCCAGCATTTT. Translating gives CASSFLTGLGGVPQHF.

J is TRBJ2-4 and V is TRBV5-1; 8 bases agree with TRBD1. CDR1 is SGHRS and CDR2 is YFSETQ in the germline V gene. CDR3 length: 14 amino acids. V lost 3 bases to trimming and J lost 6 bases; unmatched junction nucleotides: 5. CDR3 DNA: TGCGCCAGCAGCTCCCGACAGGGGCCAAACATTCAGTACTTC. Its protein product is CASSSRQGPNIQYF. The whole variable domain, filled in from reference TRBV5-1 and TRBJ2-4, reads KAGVTQTPRYLIKTRGQQVTLSCSPISGHRSVSWYQQTPGQGLQFLFEYFSETQRNKGNFPGRFSGRQFSNSRSEMNVSTLELGDSALYLCASSSRQGPNIQYFGAGTRLSVL.

The chain is built from TRBV7-3 and TRBJ2-3, with D possibly TRBD1 on 5 matching bases. The germline V and J ends were trimmed by 2 bases and 2 bases, with 8 bases remaining between them. Germline CDR1 is SGHTA and CDR2 is FQGTGA. CDR3 size: 14 residues. CDR3 bases: TGTGCCAGCAGCTTACAGGGTGACACAGATACGCAGTATTTT. This gives the protein CASSLQGDTDTQYF.

The table lists this clonotype with a few counts. The V gene is TRBV6-1, the J gene TRBJ2-3; 7 bases are shared with TRBD2. Germline loops: CDR1 MNHNS, CDR2 SASEGT. CDR3 length: 14 amino acids. Unmatched junction bases numbered 3, after V lost 5 bases and J lost 1 base. The CDR3, as DNA: TGTGCCAGCAGTCAGCGGGGAGGCACAGATACGCAGTATTTT. Translating it yields CASSQRGGTDTQYF.

A note on this clonotype: This clone may be a read error of a much larger clone one base away. This sequence joins TRBV12-3 or TRBV12-4 and TRBJ2-1; D is unresolved. CDR3 size: 16 residues. The CDR3 protein is CAGSLGPLSSYNEQFF. CDR3 nucleotides: TGTGCCGGCAGTTTAGGACCGTTAAGCTCCTACAATGAGCAGTTCTTC.

This clonotype occurred many times. The chain couples TRBV7-2 to TRBJ2-7; 11 bases line up with TRBD2. Germline trimming cut 5 bases from V and 4 bases from J; bases unmatched to any gene: 7. Germline CDR1 is SGHTA and CDR2 is FQGNSA. This CDR3 is built from 15 residues. The CDR3 region has the DNA TGTGCCAGCAGCCGACTAGCGGGATACGTGTACGAGCAGTACTTC. Protein: CASSRLAGYVYEQYF. The whole variable domain, filled in from reference TRBV7-2 and TRBJ2-7, reads GAGVSQSPSNKVTEKGKDVELRCDPISGHTALYWYRQSLGQGLEFLIYFQGNSAPDKSGLPSDRFSAERTGGSVSTLTIQRTQQEDSAVYLCASSRLAGYVYEQYFGPGTRLTVT.

This clonotype was detected a few times. This chain joins TRBV27 and TRBJ2-7, with TRBD1 matching 11 bases. Germline CDR1 MNHEY, CDR2 SMNVEV (reference sequence). V shed 4 bases and J 6 bases; nucleotides not matched to a gene: 2. The CDR3 extends over 13 amino acids. CDR3: CASSSGQGAEQYF. The CDR3 DNA reads as TGTGCCAGCAGTTCCGGACAGGGGGCCGAGCAGTACTTC.

V gene TRBV29-1 combines with J gene TRBJ2-7, with 12 bases identical to TRBD2. CDR3 length: 15 residues. The junction had 4 bases not matched to a gene; V was cut back by 1 base and J by 3 bases. The germline V gene has CDR1 SQVTM and CDR2 ANQGSEA. As DNA, the CDR3 is TGCAGCGTTGAAGGACTAGCGGGAGTAGACTACGAGCAGTACTTC. Translated, it gives CSVEGLAGVDYEQYF.

About this clonotype itself: A junction boundary mismatches the germline segment, possibly from a read error. The chain combines TRBV4-1 with TRBJ1-2; D is ambiguous. CDR1 MGHRA and CDR2 YSYEKL come from the germline V gene. CDR3 length: 14 amino acids. The chain's CDR3 is CASSQDPTVGGYTF. The CDR3 bases are TGTGCCAGCAGCCAGGACCCCACCGTGGGAGGCTACACCTTC.

The J gene is TRBJ2-2, the V gene TRBV7-2; either TRBD1 or TRBD2 may fit D (6 bases each). The CDR3 extends over 14 amino acids. Trimming shortened V by 5 bases and J by 6 bases, and 13 bases separated the two germline ends. CDR1 is SGHTA and CDR2 is FQGNSA in the germline V gene. CDR3 residues: CASSIRGGSGELFF. The CDR3 bases are TGTGCCAGCAGCATAAGAGGGGGGTCCGGGGAGCTGTTTTTT.

There are a few counts of this clonotype. This rearrangement joins TRBV7-8 to TRBJ1-3; possibly TRBD1 for D (5 bases). Germline V gene lookup returns CDR1 SGHVS and CDR2 FQNEAQ. The V end was cut by 8 bases, the J end by 5 bases, with 19 bases between. The CDR3 runs 15 residues. This CDR3 reads CASSPLAGARNTIYF. CDR3 bases: TGTGCCAGCTCCCCACTCGCCGGGGCGAGAAACACCATATATTTT.

V is TRBV27 and J is TRBJ2-7; TRBD2 might be the D (6 bases). Germline CDR1 MNHEY, CDR2 SMNVEV (reference sequence). The CDR3 is 15 residues long. The V end was cut by 8 bases, the J end by 4 bases, with 21 bases between. The CDR3 nucleotides are TGTGCCAGCTCATTCGCACAGGAGGGATGGTACGAGCAGTACTTC. This sequence encodes CASSFAQEGWYEQYF.